This T cell receptor (beta chain) was captured by sequencing in a study of T cell changes during pregnancy in multiple sclerosis. Generated by immunoSEQ multiplex PCR, the TCRdb table keeps only in-frame clones and is missing some. This table holds 95,000 to 100,000 clones, about 91% found once. Germline CDR1 MDHEN, CDR2 SYDVKM. The junction had 12 bases not matched to a gene; V was cut back by 3 bases and J by 3 bases. The CDR3 sequence is 17 residues long. The sample was peripheral blood, taken in the second trimester of pregnancy. The chain uses TRBV28 and TRBJ2-5; TRBD2 matches 8 bases. This sequence was found in a female donor with multiple sclerosis, enrolled in a pregnancy study. The CDR3 loop is CASSFRLVREGEETQYF. CDR3 nucleotide sequence: TGTGCCAGCAGTTTTCGTCTCGTTCGGGAGGGGGAAGAGACCCAGTACTTC.